This is a list of T cell receptor beta chains from one sample in a study of blood T cells in healthy people across ages. MiXCR, run by TCRdb on the 5' RACE reads, gives a single entry per CDR3 protein. The repertoire consists of more than 650,000 distinct CDR3 sequences, with approximately 53% occurring once and the leading ten covering approximately 41%. Sequenced material: blood. These receptors all stem from a man at least 80 years old in good health. Each CDR3 is given with its conserved first and last residue. The D gene is left open where the match is weak. Clone size is given for some rows only: seen once, a few or many times, or a class if the clone is expanded.

CDR3	DNA	J	length	V	D	size
CASSYSITGSNQPQHF	TGTGCCAGCAGTTACTCGATTACGGGTAGCAATCAGCCCCAGCATTTT	TRBJ1-5	16	TRBV6-6	-	-
CASSTGTMGEKLFF	TGTGCCAGCAGTACCGGGACCATGGGTGAAAAACTGTTTTTT	TRBJ1-4	14	TRBV6-6	-	-
CSARLAGGIQETQYF	TGCAGTGCTAGGCTAGCGGGAGGGATACAAGAGACCCAGTACTTC	TRBJ2-5	15	TRBV20-1	TRBD2	-
CASSGTGGLLSSYEQYF	TGCGCCAGCAGCGGAACAGGGGGCCTTCTTAGCTCCTACGAGCAGTACTTC	TRBJ2-7	17	TRBV5-1	TRBD1	few
CASSEAKGNTEAFF	TGTGCCAGCAGTGAAGCTAAGGGCAACACTGAAGCTTTCTTT	TRBJ1-1	14	TRBV6-1	-	-
CSAHRTVYEQYF	TGCAGTGCCCACCGGACGGTCTACGAGCAGTACTTC	TRBJ2-7	12	TRBV20-1	-	-
CASSRATTSGRGSDTQYF	TGTGCCAGCAGTCGAGCAACTACTAGCGGGAGAGGATCAGATACGCAGTATTTT	TRBJ2-3	18	TRBV6-1	TRBD2	few
CASSTQGVLDGYTF	TGTGCCAGCAGCACCCAGGGTGTTTTGGATGGCTACACCTTC	TRBJ1-2	14	TRBV9	-	few
CASSQDTHLAGRGKNEQFF	TGTGCCAGCAGCCAAGATACGCACCTAGCTGGGAGGGGAAAGAATGAGCAGTTCTTC	TRBJ2-1	19	TRBV4-2	TRBD2	-
CSAKKGAGGGYEQYF	TGCAGTGCTAAAAAAGGAGCGGGAGGCGGCTACGAGCAGTACTTC	TRBJ2-7	15	TRBV20-1	TRBD2	-
CASSVGGQRYEQYF	TGTGCCAGCAGCGTGGGGGGACAACGCTACGAGCAGTACTTC	TRBJ2-7	14	TRBV9	-	-
CASSSGLIQETQYF	TGCGCCAGCAGTTCAGGACTAATCCAAGAGACCCAGTACTTC	TRBJ2-5	14	TRBV5-1	-	-
CASSLAPGRTNTGELFF	TGTGCCAGCAGCTTAGCGCCGGGACGAACGAACACCGGGGAGCTGTTTTTT	TRBJ2-2	17	TRBV7-6	-	few
CSARSAGAALAPLHF	TGCAGTGCTAGATCGGCAGGGGCCGCTTTAGCACCCCTCCACTTT	TRBJ1-6	15	TRBV20-1	-	-
CASSPAGFNERFF	TGTGCCAGCAGCCCGGCGGGATTCAATGAGCGGTTCTTC	TRBJ2-1	13	TRBV7-2	-	-
CANSRRLAGDNEQFF	TGCGCCAACAGCCGCCGACTAGCGGGAGACAATGAGCAGTTCTTC	TRBJ2-1	15	TRBV5-1	TRBD2	-
CATSEADSGGNIQYF	TGTGCCACCAGTGAGGCGGACAGTGGTGGAAACATTCAGTACTTC	TRBJ2-4	15	TRBV24-1	-	-
CASILTGNYNEQYF	TGTGCCAGCATCCTAACTGGGAATTACAATGAGCAGTACTTC	TRBJ2-7	14	TRBV7-9	-	-
CASSLSVSGTTEQFF	TGTGCCAGCAGTTTATCTGTTAGCGGGACGACTGAGCAGTTCTTC	TRBJ2-1	15	TRBV27	TRBD2	-
CASSYIPGGQGSYEQYF	TGTGCCAGCAGCTACATTCCCGGTGGACAGGGGTCCTACGAGCAGTACTTC	TRBJ2-7	17	TRBV7-9	TRBD1	-
CASSAQRHFLYGYTF	TGTGCCAGCAGCGCGCAGCGACATTTTCTTTATGGCTACACCTTC	TRBJ1-2	15	TRBV27	-	few
CASGFRGTEAFF	TGTGCCAGCGGCTTCAGGGGCACTGAAGCTTTCTTT	TRBJ1-1	12	TRBV3-1	-	-
CATHGTPYEQYF	TGTGCCACGCATGGGACACCTTACGAGCAGTACTTC	TRBJ2-7	12	TRBV6-6	-	-
CASSPRDRGPQETQYF	TGTGCCAGCAGCCCCCGGGACAGGGGTCCTCAAGAGACCCAGTACTTC	TRBJ2-5	16	TRBV11-2	TRBD1	-
CASSLAGGRLRDQETQYF	TGTGCCAGCAGCTTAGCGGGAGGGAGACTAAGGGACCAAGAGACCCAGTACTTC	TRBJ2-5	18	TRBV7-2	TRBD2	-
CASSLTSGFGYNEQYF	TGTGCCAGCAGTTTAACCTCGGGATTCGGTTACAATGAGCAGTACTTC	TRBJ2-7	16	TRBV28	-	-
CASSSGTARTHEQYF	TGTGCCAGCAGCTCCGGGACAGCGCGTACCCACGAGCAGTACTTC	TRBJ2-7	15	TRBV9	TRBD1	few
CATRESGTDYGYTF	TGTGCCACCAGAGAGTCCGGGACAGACTATGGCTACACCTTC	TRBJ1-2	14	TRBV24-1	TRBD1	-
CASSQGAGSSQPQHF	TGTGCCAGCAGCCAAGGGGCAGGGTCTTCGCAGCCCCAGCATTTT	TRBJ1-5	15	TRBV3-1	-	-
CASSGVLGPGTDTQYF	TGTGCCAGCAGTGGGGTTTTAGGTCCCGGCACAGATACGCAGTATTTT	TRBJ2-3	16	TRBV12-3/TRBV12-4	-	few
CASSGERDLTLGKLFF	TGTGCCAGCAGCGGTGAGAGGGACTTAACCCTGGGAAAACTGTTTTTT	TRBJ1-4	16	TRBV6-2/TRBV6-3	-	-
CASSRQYQETQYF	TGTGCCAGCAGCAGACAGTACCAAGAGACCCAGTACTTC	TRBJ2-5	13	TRBV9	-	few
CSARGDLGYGYTF	TGCAGTGCTAGGGGGGACCTGGGGTATGGCTACACCTTC	TRBJ1-2	13	TRBV20-1	-	-
CASSDYQVGANVLTF	TGTGCCAGCTCGGATTATCAGGTCGGGGCCAACGTCCTGACTTTC	TRBJ2-6	15	TRBV18	-	few
CASMPSGGYEQYF	TGTGCCAGCATGCCCTCGGGGGGCTACGAGCAGTACTTC	TRBJ2-7	13	TRBV3-1	TRBD2	few
CASSAAYETGGKFF	TGTGCCAGCAGTGCCGCTTACGAAACGGGCGGGAAGTTCTTC	TRBJ2-1	14	TRBV6-1	-	-
CASSFNRRGTSDTGEPFF	TGTGCCAGCAGTTTTAATCGTAGGGGGACTAGCGACACCGGGGAGCCGTTTTTT	TRBJ2-2	18	TRBV12-3/TRBV12-4	TRBD2	once
CASSDTGGSYNEQFF	TGCGCCAGCAGTGATACAGGAGGCTCCTACAATGAGCAGTTCTTC	TRBJ2-1	15	TRBV10-2	-	-
CASSLISTPQSSYNEQFF	TGCGCCAGCAGTTTGATTAGTACTCCACAGAGCTCCTACAATGAGCAGTTCTTC	TRBJ2-1	18	TRBV10-1	-	-
CASRLTGQVYNEQFF	TGTGCCAGCAGACTGACTGGACAAGTGTACAATGAGCAGTTCTTC	TRBJ2-1	15	TRBV11-2	-	few
CSAPRESTDTQYF	TGCAGTGCTCCCAGGGAAAGCACAGATACGCAGTATTTT	TRBJ2-3	13	TRBV20-1	-	many
CASRPTRNEQFF	TGTGCCAGCAGACCCACTAGAAATGAGCAGTTCTTC	TRBJ2-1	12	TRBV11-2	-	-
CASSSITGSLYEQYF	TGTGCCAGCAGCTCAATTACAGGGTCCCTCTACGAGCAGTACTTC	TRBJ2-7	15	TRBV7-9	-	-
CASSFTGYYNEQFF	TGTGCCAGCAGCTTCACAGGGTACTACAATGAGCAGTTCTTC	TRBJ2-1	14	TRBV11-2	-	-
CASSVVGRGTGANVLTF	TGTGCCAGCAGCGTAGTTGGCAGGGGAACTGGGGCCAACGTCCTGACTTTC	TRBJ2-6	17	TRBV9	-	-
CASSWGLVRTGELFF	TGTGCCAGCAGCTGGGGGCTAGTCAGAACCGGGGAGCTGTTTTTT	TRBJ2-2	15	TRBV7-9	-	-
CSAPRTGGAYEQYF	TGCAGTGCGCCCAGGACAGGGGGCGCCTACGAGCAGTACTTC	TRBJ2-7	14	TRBV20-1	TRBD1	-
CASSFRDRESSEQFF	TGCGCCAGCAGCTTCCGGGACAGGGAATCCAGTGAGCAGTTCTTC	TRBJ2-1	15	TRBV5-1	TRBD1	-
CATSRPWGTGSSYNEQFF	TGTGCCACCAGCAGACCATGGGGTACTGGGAGCTCCTACAATGAGCAGTTCTTC	TRBJ2-1	18	TRBV15	-	-
CASSVLGSTEAFF	TGTGCCAGCAGTGTTCTTGGGAGCACTGAAGCTTTCTTT	TRBJ1-1	13	TRBV25-1	-	-
CAIAIGTGAYEQYF	TGTGCCATCGCCATTGGGACAGGGGCCTACGAGCAGTACTTC	TRBJ2-7	14	TRBV6-1	TRBD1	few
CASSPAGTVGDEQFF	TGTGCCAGCAGCCCAGCCGGGACCGTAGGCGATGAGCAGTTCTTC	TRBJ2-1	15	TRBV4-2	-	few
CSVVAGQGTDTQYF	TGCAGCGTCGTAGCGGGACAGGGGACAGATACGCAGTATTTT	TRBJ2-3	14	TRBV29-1	TRBD1	-
CASSLGPGQGYNEQFF	TGTGCCAGCAGCTTAGGACCGGGACAGGGATACAATGAGCAGTTTTTC	TRBJ2-1	16	TRBV11-1	TRBD1	-
CASKGGRLETQFF	TGTGCCAGCAAAGGGGGGCGCTTGGAGACCCAGTTCTTC	TRBJ2-1	13	TRBV6-5	-	-